Listed here is a single T cell receptor (beta chain). Which antigen it targets is not known. Base qualities were left out, and no much larger clone turns up one base away. The junction carries 11 bases between V and J, which are trimmed by 0 bases and 2 bases respectively. The germline V gene (reference sequence) provides CDR1 PRHDT and CDR2 FYEKMQ. Inclusive of the bounding cysteine and phenylalanine, the CDR3 is 17 residues long. Only CDR3 DNA remains: 51 bases, in frame from the first base. Library construction relied on multiplex PCR. The reads were generated on an Illumina HiSeq 4000. iRepertoire HTBI primers and Arm-PCR amplification of CDR3 regions were used to construct TCR beta libraries. Before sequencing, the PCR products underwent gel purification. Concerning the study's data processing: A total of roughly 65 TRBV and some 15 TRBJ segments were identified across samples and were used for gene usage analysis of CDR3 amino acid clonotypes. COPE and FqMerger were used to merge the filtered high-quality paired reads into contigs. BLAST was used to align contigs to IMGT TRBV, TRBD and TRBJ reference genes, with CDR3 defined following IMGT. Any clonotype with a frequency above 0.1% was counted as a highly expanded clone. Shannon entropy served as the measure of repertoire diversity, while the Gini coefficient captured V-J evenness. A clonotype was considered public if more than one individual shared it. Clones were called with MiXCR by TCRdb after fastp trimmed the public reads at Q25, and only in-frame beta chains were retained. Under each unique CDR3 protein, matching rows form one entry showing the most common genes and DNA. The authors' filters were not applied to this entry. Here the sample has hundreds of thousands of distinct CDR3 sequences; approximately 15% occur a single time. The ten largest clones add up to roughly 27% of the sample.

The data stem from a study of regulatory T cells in long-lasting Graves disease (dated by TCRdb to about 2021). Notes on the research overall: Antithyroid drugs had been taken for less than 3 months by newly diagnosed Graves' disease patients. Patients with persistent Graves' disease were compared with patients with newly diagnosed Graves' disease using TCR sequencing and RNA sequencing of peripheral blood. The study was registered as a clinical trial and conducted in China. A total of around 35 samples were covered by TCR sequencing, comprising approximately 13 persistent and roughly 20 newly diagnosed Graves' disease patients.

The paper's findings and limits, for the study overall: Preferential use of TRBV28, TRBJ1-2 and TRBJ2-5 was observed in persistent disease, whereas TRBV20-1 and TRBJ2-1 were favored in newly diagnosed disease. Patients with persistent disease shared more public clonotypes (around 3,000) than newly diagnosed patients did (around 930). Sequencing and analysis were limited to the TCR beta chain. Because the primary lesion, thyroid tissue, could not be accessed, the study looked at peripheral blood alone. The authors noted that the small sample size was a limitation that may lower accuracy. Lower TCR Shannon entropy and fewer highly expanded clones were observed in persistent Graves' disease patients than in newly diagnosed patients, which suggested clonal expansion.

The sample's time point label, in plain terms: newly diagnosed GD, antithyroid drugs for less than 3 months. RNA was extracted from PBMCs in TRIzol for both TCR sequencing and RNA sequencing. The diagnosis of Graves' disease was made according to American Thyroid Association guidelines. Recruitment of patients was carried out at an endocrinology department in Xi'an, China. Each patient gave approximately 10 milliliters of peripheral blood, collected in an EDTA anticoagulant tube. Ficoll Paque Plus density gradient separation was used to isolate PBMCs, and no additional T cell sorting was done. An Agilent 2100 Bioanalyzer and agarose gel were used to check RNA quality, and a NanoDrop 2000 was used to measure RNA concentration. A further study also used this sample, focusing on T cells in Graves' hyperthyroidism and ophthalmopathy. The second study also describes: Stable Graves' hyperthyroidism was defined as no progression to ophthalmopathy during 18 months of follow-up. The hyperthyroidism patients were between 18 and 65 years old and newly diagnosed, with a disease duration of less than 2 months. Patients with uncontrolled infections, other autoimmune diseases, pregnancy or lactation were excluded. Diagnoses were established on the basis of clinical symptoms, serum thyroxine and TRAb, thyroid ultrasound, and orbital computed tomography. For the first round of RT-PCR on the TCR CDR3, the HTBI primer set was used together with the Qiagen OneStep RT-PCR kit. Most expanded thyroid clonotypes (frequency above 0.001) were also detected in blood, suggesting blood repertoires may reflect thyroid immune responses. A 13 V-J signature model separated ophthalmopathy from stable hyperthyroidism, with approximately 87% sensitivity and roughly 84% specificity in cross-validation and 80%/75% in testing. In validation, progression to ophthalmopathy was predicted by the model with 70.59% sensitivity and 72.22% specificity, a median of 6.5 months before onset. To identify distinguishing TCR V-J signatures, a discovery cohort of around 98 patients was used, comprising 40 to 45 with Graves' ophthalmopathy and around 57 with stable Graves' hyperthyroidism. An independent validation cohort of around 20 hyperthyroidism patients and some 15 patients who later progressed to ophthalmopathy tested prospective prediction of ophthalmopathy. The 85 to 100 discovery patients were divided at random into training and test sets in a 7:3 ratio. The study also compared thyroid tissue and blood T-cell repertoires from more than 5 Graves' hyperthyroidism patients. After sampling, hyperthyroidism patients received methimazole starting at 30 mg daily, and ophthalmopathy patients received high-dose intravenous methylprednisolone. A second multiplex PCR round built the libraries, followed by size selection and purification. Sequencing of the libraries was done on an Illumina HiSeq2000 using paired-end 100 bp reads. SOAPnuke was used to process the raw data, with reads discarded if the reads contained adapters or uncalled bases, had a mean Phred below 15, or lacked an exact constant-primer or identifier match. COPE v1.2.5 was used to merge the high-quality paired reads, and each unique nucleotide sequence was defined as a clonotype. MiTCR v1.1 was used to align the clonotypes against IMGT TRBV, TRBD and TRBJ reference segments. The analysis included only V-J combinations with a frequency above 0.0001, which together covered 99% to 99.2% of the repertoires. A TCS score was defined as the ratio between F50 (clonal expansion) and ExV (chaos), using BLOSUM62-based TCRdist between CDR3 peptides within each V-J. Welch's t-statistics and random forest reduced fewer than 550 V-J features to roughly 13, which were used in a naive Bayes classifier (R e1071). Sample size was not statistically predetermined, and investigators were not blinded to group allocation. TCR Vbeta CDR3 sequencing of 120 to 150 peripheral blood samples (approximately 44 ophthalmopathy, about 75 hyperthyroidism and some 17 progressor patients) is reported in the paper.

Sequenced material: peripheral blood mononuclear cells (PBMCs), taken at new diagnosis, from a patient treated with antithyroid drugs. The receptor comes from a man aged 35-49 years with Graves disease. Donor details come from another sample of the same person, matched by shared clones. The rearranged chain carries TRBV13 and TRBJ1-6; a confident D gene designation cannot be given. The nucleotide sequence is given as TGTGCCAGCAGCTTAGGAGGCCCCGGGCCCTATAATTCACCCCTCCACTTT. The encoded protein is CASSLGGPGPYNSPLHF.